Shown below are 3 T cell receptor beta chains from a single sample sequenced in a study of vaccination and CD4 T cells after COVID-19. Cultured CD4+ T cells had their DNA profiled by the Oncomine TCR Beta short-read assay. TCRdb re-analysed the PCR reads in MiXCR, keeping a single row per CDR3 protein. The sample holds approximately 6,300 distinct CDR3 sequences, 25% to 40% seen once. These receptors have no known antigen. Treatment defined: roughly ten-day PBMC culture with coronavirus spike peptide pools or control peptides (ViraFEST assay). Sequencing was performed on CD4+ T cells from blood, cultured in vitro, taken after SARS-CoV-2 vaccination. These receptors came from a human donor who had recovered from COVID-19.

This clonotype is termed medium-sized. J is TRBJ1-6 and V is TRBV20-1, with 12 bases aligning to TRBD1. Germline lookup yields CDR1 DFQATT and CDR2 SNEGSKA (reference sequence). With V trimmed by 5 bases and J by 5 bases, 7 bases remained unmatched. CDR3 length equals 16 residues. CDR3 protein: CSAPGTGGFNNSPLHF. Written as DNA, the CDR3 is TGCAGTGCTCCCGGGACAGGGGGCTTCAATAATTCACCCCTCCACTTT.

This chain connects TRBV2 to TRBJ2-7; 8 positions agree with TRBD2. After removal of 6 bases from V and 0 bases from J, the junction contained 4 bases not matched to a gene. Looked up from germline, CDR1 is SNHLY and CDR2 is FYNNEI. The CDR3 is 14 amino acids. CDR3 residues: CASSTGGPSYEQYF. The CDR3 nucleotides are TGTGCCAGCAGCACGGGGGGGCCCTCCTACGAGCAGTACTTC. The full variable domain, in which reference TRBV2 and TRBJ2-7 provide the parts outside the CDR3, is EPEVTQTPSHQVTQMGQEVILRCVPISNHLYFYWYRQILGQKVEFLVSFYNNEISEKSEIFDDQFSVERPDGSNFTLKIRSTKLEDSAMYFCASSTGGPSYEQYFGPGTRLTVT.

This chain links TRBV18 with TRBJ1-2; D gene uncertain. Between the trimmed V and J ends, which lost 3 bases and 8 bases, there was a span of 16 bases. The CDR3 runs to 14 residues. CDR1 KGHSH and CDR2 LQKENI come from the germline V gene. CDR3 in amino acids: CASSPAEPLWGYTF. For the CDR3, the DNA is TGTGCCAGCTCACCGGCAGAACCCCTATGGGGCTACACCTTC. Complete variable domain (other parts from reference TRBV18 and TRBJ1-2): NAGVMQNPRHLVRRRGQEARLRCSPMKGHSHVYWYRQLPEEGLKFMVYLQKENIIDESGMPKERFSAEFPKEGPSILRIQQVVRGDSAAYFCASSPAEPLWGYTFGSGTRLTVV.